Shown below are 23 T cell receptor beta chains from a single sample sequenced in a study of cytomegalovirus exposure and HLA in healthy donors. Use of 60 Vbeta and 13 Jbeta primers characterized the PCR. The protocol was immunoSEQ multiplex PCR, while the TCRdb copy is restricted to in-frame clones and leaves out a portion. The repertoire table contains over 100,000 clones. Sequencing was done on a sample of PBMCs. The receptors stem from a woman aged 40 to 55 in good health and CMV-seropositive.

Details on this clone: Within the sample, other DNA sequences also encode this same CDR3. This chain joins TRBV2 and TRBJ2-7; D possibly corresponds to TRBD2 (6 bases). The CDR3 spans 12 residues. Germline V gene data show CDR1 as SNHLY and CDR2 as FYNNEI. The V end was cut by 6 bases, the J end by 6 bases, with 12 bases between. The CDR3 nucleotides are TGTGCCAGCAGCGTCGGGAGCGTCGAGCAGTACTTC. Translation gives CASSVGSVEQYF.

This chain uses TRBV29-1 with TRBJ2-3; D might be TRBD2 (5 bases). CDR1 and CDR2 from the germline V gene are SQVTM and ANQGSEA. The CDR3 totals 13 residues. V was cut by 6 bases and J by 3 bases, with 13 bases left in between. CDR3 coding DNA: TGCAGCGTCATCGAGGGAGAAACAGATACGCAGTATTTT. Translation gives CSVIEGETDTQYF.

The chain couples TRBV6-6 to TRBJ2-3; D might be TRBD1 (6 bases). The CDR3 contains 16 residues. CDR1 is MNHNY and CDR2 is SVGAGI in the germline V gene (reference sequence). V lost 2 bases to trimming and J lost 5 bases, with 17 bases between them. Here the CDR3 DNA reads TGTGCCAGCAGTTACGCGGGTCAGGGGCGAGAAGATACGCAGTATTTT. This gives the protein CASSYAGQGREDTQYF.

The chain couples TRBV6-1 to TRBJ2-7, with TRBD2 identical over 8 bases. Losses at the gene ends were 0 bases for V and 3 bases for J; bases not matched to a gene: 4. The CDR3 is 15 residues long. Germline assignment: CDR1 MNHNS and CDR2 SASEGT. The CDR3, as DNA: TGTGCCAGCAGTGAAGCGCGGCTAGCGGGCTACGAGCAGTACTTC. Its protein product is CASSEARLAGYEQYF.

The J gene is TRBJ1-5, the V gene TRBV28; TRBD1 matches 10 bases. Germline CDR1 MDHEN, CDR2 SYDVKM. V lost 5 bases and J lost 5; bases outside the gene matches: 3. The CDR3 extends over 14 amino acids. In DNA form, the CDR3 reads TGTGCCAGCAGTGGGGACAGGGGTTATCAGCCCCAGCATTTT. It yields the protein CASSGDRGYQPQHF.

The rearrangement uses TRBV28 and TRBJ2-1, with D possibly TRBD1 on 5 matching bases. V was pared by 1 base and J by 7 bases, with 14 bases between. Germline CDR1 MDHEN, CDR2 SYDVKM. This CDR3 has 15 amino acids. The chain's CDR3 is CASSLSLGAENEQFF. The CDR3 DNA follows: TGTGCCAGCAGTTTATCCCTTGGGGCCGAAAATGAGCAGTTCTTC.

This chain joins TRBV6-5 and TRBJ2-7; possibly TRBD1 for D (5 bases). CDR1 MNHEY and CDR2 SVGAGI come from the germline V gene. V was clipped by 0 bases and J by 2 bases, with 5 bases between them. The CDR3 length is 13 residues. This CDR3 is CASSYSDTYEQYF. The DNA of the CDR3 is TGTGCCAGCAGTTACTCGGACACCTACGAGCAGTACTTC.

The V call is TRBV2, the J call TRBJ2-1, with D possibly being TRBD2 (7 bases). This CDR3 has 15 amino acids. V was shortened by 7 bases and J by 8 bases, with 21 bases between the two germline ends. Germline values: CDR1 SNHLY, CDR2 FYNNEI. The CDR3 reads CASNSYREGRDEQFF. The DNA for the CDR3 is TGTGCCAGCAACTCATACAGGGAGGGCCGGGATGAGCAGTTCTTC.

The rearrangement joins TRBV5-4 to TRBJ1-2, with 8 positions matching TRBD1. Germline CDR1 and CDR2: SGHNT and YYREEE (reference sequence). J was trimmed by 0 bases and V by 6 bases; bases with no gene match: 4. This CDR3 is built from 14 residues. Here the CDR3 DNA reads TGTGCCAGCAAAGGGACAGGAGCTAACTATGGCTACACCTTC. Its translation is CASKGTGANYGYTF.

The chain couples TRBV28 to TRBJ2-4; perhaps TRBD1 as D (6 bases). The length of the CDR3 is 12 residues. The germline V and J ends were trimmed by 5 bases and 15 bases, with 17 bases remaining between them. Germline values: CDR1 MDHEN, CDR2 SYDVKM. This CDR3 reads CASSAGQFVWYF. CDR3 DNA: TGTGCCAGCAGTGCCGGACAGTTTGTTTGGTACTTC.

The chain joins TRBV28 to TRBJ2-7, with 9 bases aligning to TRBD2. The V gene's germline CDR1 is MDHEN and CDR2 SYDVKM. Trimming at V came to 4 bases and at J to 3 bases, leaving 7 bases not matched to a gene. This CDR3 region has 15 residues. The CDR3, as DNA: TGTGCCAGCAGTTCCCTTGGTAGCGGGGGCTACGAGCAGTACTTC. It encodes CASSSLGSGGYEQYF.

About this clone: At the DNA level, this CDR3 is encoded by other sequences in the same sample as well. This sequence joins TRBV5-1 and TRBJ2-5; 8 positions agree with TRBD1. The CDR3 extends over 14 amino acids. Trimming took 2 bases from V and 1 from J; bases not matched to a gene: 1. CDR1 is SGHRS, CDR2 YFSETQ, per germline. CDR3 loop: CASSLGQGQETQYF. CDR3 DNA sequence: TGCGCCAGCAGCTTAGGACAGGGCCAAGAGACCCAGTACTTC.

The V and J genes are TRBV6-1 and TRBJ1-1; D ambiguous. Germline V CDR1 and CDR2: MNHNS, SASEGT. Trimming stripped 7 bases from V and 4 bases from J, with 13 bases between. The CDR3 runs to 13 residues. As DNA, the CDR3 is TGTGCCAGCATATCGGGAGTACCCACTGAAGCTTTCTTT. Amino acid sequence: CASISGVPTEAFF.

The chain joins TRBV27 to TRBJ1-2; the D is unclear. This CDR3 contains 12 residues. The V gene lost 3 bases and the J gene lost 8 bases, with 10 bases spanning the gap. Looked up from germline, CDR1 is MNHEY and CDR2 is SMNVEV (reference sequence). CDR3 amino acids: CASSFSGNGYTF. In DNA form, the CDR3 reads TGTGCCAGCAGTTTTTCGGGAAACGGCTACACCTTC.

CDR3 in DNA: TGTGCCAGCAGTTTAGTCCAACTAGCGCCCCACGAGCAGTACTTC. Its protein is CASSLVQLAPHEQYF. The chain is built from TRBV28 and TRBJ2-7; 7 bases agree with TRBD2. With 2 bases clipped from V and 5 bases from J, the junction kept 9 bases outside the gene matches. Germline V lookup: CDR1 MDHEN, CDR2 SYDVKM. This CDR3 has 15 residues.

J is TRBJ2-1 and V is TRBV7-3; 10 bases fit TRBD2. V lost 1 base, J lost 8 bases, and 8 bases stayed unmatched. This CDR3 has 16 residues. The germline V gene encodes CDR1 SGHTA and CDR2 FQGTGA. The CDR3 coding sequence is TGTGCCAGCAGCTTAATGCAGGGACTAGCGTTGGATGAGCAGTTCTTC. It is translated as CASSLMQGLALDEQFF.

The V gene is TRBV5-4, the J gene TRBJ2-7; 8 nucleotides align to TRBD1. Germline V gene data show CDR1 as SGHNT and CDR2 as YYREEE (reference sequence). J gave up 1 base and V 4 bases, and 4 bases lay outside the gene matches. The CDR3 loop spans 14 amino acids. This chain's CDR3 is CASSLDRVSYEQYF. CDR3 nucleotides: TGTGCCAGCAGCCTGGACAGGGTATCCTACGAGCAGTACTTC.

The rearrangement uses TRBV18 and TRBJ2-2, with D possibly being TRBD1 (5 bases). The CDR3 is 13 amino acids. Per germline, CDR1 KGHSH and CDR2 LQKENI. The V and J ends lost 3 bases and 6 bases respectively, with 8 bases between them. The CDR3, as DNA: TGTGCCAGCTCACCTCCCAGGGCCGGGGAGCTGTTTTTT. The encoded protein is CASSPPRAGELFF.

The V gene is TRBV27, the J gene TRBJ2-2, with D tentatively TRBD1 (5 bases). The CDR3 runs 15 residues. Germline CDR1 reads MNHEY; CDR2 reads SMNVEV (reference sequence). Trimming shortened V by 6 bases and J by 6 bases, and 17 bases separated the two germline ends. The CDR3 DNA reads as TGTGCCAGCAGGTCAGGGATCTCGTTTTCCGGGGAGCTGTTTTTT. Residues: CASRSGISFSGELFF.

The rearrangement uses TRBV28 and TRBJ1-2; D gene unclear. Germline-derived CDR1 and CDR2 are MDHEN and SYDVKM. The CDR3 has 13 residues. V shed 2 bases and J shed 2 bases, with 6 bases lying between them. In DNA, the CDR3 is TGTGCCAGCAGTTTAAAGCAAAACTATGGCTACACCTTC. It encodes CASSLKQNYGYTF.

The genes are TRBV7-2 and TRBJ2-5, with 7 bases lining up with TRBD1. The closer fit of TRBJ2-7 to the DNA end suggests the J call may be wrong. Per the germline V gene, CDR1 is SGHTA and CDR2 is FQGNSA. The CDR3 is 14 amino acids. The CDR3 sequence: CASSFDRVKDEQYF. The CDR3 nucleotides read TGTGCCAGCAGCTTCGACAGGGTCAAGGACGAGCAGTACTTC.

The chain combines TRBV21-1 with TRBJ1-4; the table's D gene call, TRBD1, was not cross checked with the DNA. TRBV21-1 is labeled a pseudogene. The CDR3 runs to 16 residues. The CDR3 is CASSKANNRQGRKLFF. CDR3 DNA: TGTGCCAGCAGCAAAGCTAATAATCGGCAGGGGAGAAAACTGTTTTTT.

The V gene is TRBV7-2, the J gene TRBJ2-3, with 14 bases identical to TRBD2. Germline CDR1 reads SGHTA; CDR2 reads FQGNSA. The CDR3 extends over 18 amino acids. V trimming: 5 bases; J trimming: 3 bases; junction bases outside the gene matches: 10. CDR3 residues: CASSTSGTSGRRTDTQYF. In DNA, the CDR3 is TGTGCCAGCAGCACATCCGGGACTAGCGGGAGAAGGACAGATACGCAGTATTTT. The full variable domain, completed using reference TRBV7-2 and TRBJ2-3, is GAGVSQSPSNKVTEKGKDVELRCDPISGHTALYWYRQSLGQGLEFLIYFQGNSAPDKSGLPSDRFSAERTGGSVSTLTIQRTQQEDSAVYLCASSTSGTSGRRTDTQYFGPGTRLTVL.